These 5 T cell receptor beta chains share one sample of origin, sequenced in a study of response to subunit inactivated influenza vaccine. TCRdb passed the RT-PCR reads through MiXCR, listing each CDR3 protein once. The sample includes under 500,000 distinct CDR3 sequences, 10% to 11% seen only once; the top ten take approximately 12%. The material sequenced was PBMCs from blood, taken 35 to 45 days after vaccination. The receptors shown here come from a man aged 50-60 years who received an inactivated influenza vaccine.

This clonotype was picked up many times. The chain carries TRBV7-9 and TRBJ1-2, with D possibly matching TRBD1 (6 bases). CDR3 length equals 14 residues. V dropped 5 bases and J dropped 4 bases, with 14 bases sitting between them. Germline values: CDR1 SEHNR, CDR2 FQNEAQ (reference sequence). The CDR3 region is CASSMYRAVYGYTF. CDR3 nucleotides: TGTGCCAGCAGCATGTACAGGGCCGTCTATGGCTACACCTTC.

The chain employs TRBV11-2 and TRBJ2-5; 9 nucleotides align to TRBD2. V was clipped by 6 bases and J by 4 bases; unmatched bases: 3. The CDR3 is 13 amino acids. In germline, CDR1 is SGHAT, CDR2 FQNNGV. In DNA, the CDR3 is TGTGCCAGCAGACTAGCGGGCTCAGAGACCCAGTACTTC. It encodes CASRLAGSETQYF.

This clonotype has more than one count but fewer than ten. DNA of the CDR3: TGTGCCAGCAGTTACCGACAGGGAGGGAGCACCGGGGAGCTGTTTTTT. This codes for CASSYRQGGSTGELFF. The chain employs TRBV6-5 and TRBJ2-2; D may be TRBD1 or TRBD2 (7 bases each). Germline CDR1 MNHEY, CDR2 SVGAGI. V lost 2 bases, J lost 4 bases, and 14 bases lay in between. The CDR3 covers 16 residues.

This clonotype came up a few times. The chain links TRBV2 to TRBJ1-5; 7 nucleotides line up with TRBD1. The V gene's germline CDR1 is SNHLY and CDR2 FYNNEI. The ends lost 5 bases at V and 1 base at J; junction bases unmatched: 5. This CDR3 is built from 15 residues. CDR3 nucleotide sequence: TGTGCCAGCAGTACCCCAGGGGGAAGCAATCAGCCCCAGCATTTT. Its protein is CASSTPGGSNQPQHF. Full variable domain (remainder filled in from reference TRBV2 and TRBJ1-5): EPEVTQTPSHQVTQMGQEVILRCVPISNHLYFYWYRQILGQKVEFLVSFYNNEISEKSEIFDDQFSVERPDGSNFTLKIRSTKLEDSAMYFCASSTPGGSNQPQHFGDGTRLSIL.

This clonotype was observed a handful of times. The CDR3 loop reads CASRSGAYEQYF. The CDR3 DNA reads TGTGCCAGCAGATCCGGGGCCTACGAGCAGTACTTC. The chain combines TRBV7-9 with TRBJ2-7; maybe TRBD2 (5 bases). Trimming took 6 bases from V and 2 from J, leaving 8 bases between them. This CDR3 comprises 12 residues. Germline loops: CDR1 SEHNR, CDR2 FQNEAQ (reference sequence).